A selection of T cell receptor beta chains follows, all from one sample in a study of blood T cells in healthy people across ages. From the 5' RACE reads, TCRdb called clonotypes with MiXCR, one entry per CDR3 protein. The sample contains around 1.7 million distinct CDR3 sequences, 28% of which appear only once. The sequenced sample was blood. These TCRs come from a woman in her twenties or thirties in good health. The CDR3 runs from the conserved cysteine through the conserved F or W. A D gene is named only where the DNA matches it firmly. Not every row has a clone size; where given, it reads once, few, many or a size class.

D gene	J gene	clone size	V gene	CDR3 protein	CDR3 DNA
.	TRBJ1-1	few	TRBV12-3/TRBV12-4	CASSLRSRNTEAFF	TGTGCCAGCAGTTTACGCTCTAGGAACACTGAAGCTTTCTTT
.	TRBJ2-7	few	TRBV12-3/TRBV12-4	CASSSWGSGQFGSEQYF	TGTGCCAGCAGCAGTTGGGGCTCCGGACAGTTTGGGAGCGAGCAGTACTTC
.	TRBJ2-4	.	TRBV24-1	CATSEVGRHIQYF	TGTGCCACCAGTGAAGTGGGACGTCACATTCAGTACTTC
.	TRBJ1-2	.	TRBV28	CASSFAGPTQGYGYTF	TGTGCCAGCAGTTTCGCCGGGCCTACACAGGGATATGGCTACACCTTC
.	TRBJ2-3	many	TRBV9	CASSARDFTDTQYF	TGTGCCAGCAGCGCCCGGGACTTCACAGATACGCAGTATTTT
TRBD2	TRBJ2-7	.	TRBV14	CASSRPGGNPYEQYF	TGTGCCAGCAGCCGCCCGGGAGGCAACCCCTACGAGCAGTACTTC
.	TRBJ2-7	many	TRBV6-4	CASRGPRPPTSSYEQYF	TGTGCCAGCAGGGGGCCTCGGCCCCCCACTAGCTCCTACGAGCAGTACTTC
TRBD1	TRBJ1-2	many	TRBV7-3	CASSLDGTGLYGYTF	TGTGCCAGCAGCTTAGACGGGACAGGGCTCTATGGCTACACCTTC
.	TRBJ2-2	few	TRBV12-3/TRBV12-4	CASSPGDASYTGELFF	TGTGCCAGCAGTCCGGGGGACGCGTCTTACACCGGGGAGCTGTTTTTT
.	TRBJ2-7	many	TRBV10-2	CASSPRPGRHEQYF	TGCGCCAGCAGTCCTCGGCCGGGGAGACACGAGCAGTACTTC
.	TRBJ2-7	few	TRBV2	CASKVREQYF	TGTGCCAGCAAGGTGCGCGAGCAGTACTTC
.	TRBJ2-2	few	TRBV7-2	CASSAYQTGELFF	TGTGCCAGCAGCGCTTATCAAACCGGGGAGCTGTTTTTT
.	TRBJ1-4	.	TRBV19	CASTFGRDNEKLFF	TGTGCCAGTACCTTCGGGAGAGATAATGAAAAACTGTTTTTT
TRBD2	TRBJ2-7	many	TRBV7-9	CASSTRGVYEQYF	TGTGCCAGCAGCACCCGGGGGGTTTACGAGCAGTACTTC
TRBD1	TRBJ2-7	.	TRBV5-1	CASSSTGAGDYEQYF	TGCGCCAGCAGCTCGACAGGGGCAGGGGACTACGAGCAGTACTTC
TRBD1	TRBJ2-7	.	TRBV4-3	CASSQAPGQDSYEQYF	TGCGCCAGCAGCCAAGCGCCGGGACAGGACTCCTACGAGCAGTACTTC
TRBD2	TRBJ2-3	.	TRBV20-1	CSARDPSGRAPDTQYF	TGCAGTGCTAGAGATCCCAGCGGGAGGGCCCCTGATACGCAGTATTTT
.	TRBJ2-7	.	TRBV3-1	CTSSQDVYEQYF	TGTACCAGCAGCCAAGATGTCTACGAGCAGTACTTC
TRBD1	TRBJ1-2	few	TRBV10-3	CAISEFSDREDGYTF	TGTGCCATCAGTGAGTTCTCCGACAGGGAGGATGGCTACACCTTC
TRBD1	TRBJ2-7	.	TRBV27	CASSLQGTESYEQYF	TGTGCCAGCAGTTTACAAGGGACAGAGTCCTACGAGCAGTACTTC
.	TRBJ1-5	.	TRBV28	CASSLDRGKVGQPQHF	TGTGCCAGCAGTTTAGATAGGGGTAAGGTCGGTCAGCCCCAGCATTTT
.	TRBJ2-6	few	TRBV12-3/TRBV12-4	CASRKLETGIPGANVLTF	TGTGCCAGCAGGAAATTGGAGACAGGCATTCCTGGGGCCAACGTCCTGACTTTC
.	TRBJ2-3	.	TRBV13	CVSSLEAIAADTQYF	TGTGTCAGCAGCTTAGAGGCGATTGCTGCAGATACGCAGTATTTT
.	TRBJ2-3	.	TRBV28	CASRYSTHTDTQYF	TGTGCCAGCCGCTACAGTACCCACACAGATACGCAGTATTTT
TRBD1	TRBJ2-2	.	TRBV7-3	CASAGGPNTGELFF	TGTGCCAGCGCAGGGGGACCCAACACCGGGGAGCTGTTTTTT
.	TRBJ1-4	.	TRBV5-1	CASSGGGGSTNEKLFF	TGCGCCAGCAGCGGCGGGGGCGGCTCAACTAATGAAAAACTGTTTTTT
.	TRBJ2-7	.	TRBV19	CASMDSGTSYEQYF	TGTGCCAGTATGGATTCGGGGACCTCCTACGAGCAGTACTTC
.	TRBJ2-2	.	TRBV5-1	CASSLAGPSEAGELFF	TGCGCCAGCAGCTTGGCCGGACCCAGTGAGGCCGGGGAGCTGTTTTTT
.	TRBJ2-3	.	TRBV5-1	CASSLGMPPDTQYF	TGCGCCAGCAGCTTGGGGATGCCCCCAGATACGCAGTATTTT
.	TRBJ1-5	.	TRBV20-1	CSEKAQGFWNQPQHF	TGCAGTGAAAAGGCCCAGGGGTTCTGGAATCAGCCCCAGCATTTT